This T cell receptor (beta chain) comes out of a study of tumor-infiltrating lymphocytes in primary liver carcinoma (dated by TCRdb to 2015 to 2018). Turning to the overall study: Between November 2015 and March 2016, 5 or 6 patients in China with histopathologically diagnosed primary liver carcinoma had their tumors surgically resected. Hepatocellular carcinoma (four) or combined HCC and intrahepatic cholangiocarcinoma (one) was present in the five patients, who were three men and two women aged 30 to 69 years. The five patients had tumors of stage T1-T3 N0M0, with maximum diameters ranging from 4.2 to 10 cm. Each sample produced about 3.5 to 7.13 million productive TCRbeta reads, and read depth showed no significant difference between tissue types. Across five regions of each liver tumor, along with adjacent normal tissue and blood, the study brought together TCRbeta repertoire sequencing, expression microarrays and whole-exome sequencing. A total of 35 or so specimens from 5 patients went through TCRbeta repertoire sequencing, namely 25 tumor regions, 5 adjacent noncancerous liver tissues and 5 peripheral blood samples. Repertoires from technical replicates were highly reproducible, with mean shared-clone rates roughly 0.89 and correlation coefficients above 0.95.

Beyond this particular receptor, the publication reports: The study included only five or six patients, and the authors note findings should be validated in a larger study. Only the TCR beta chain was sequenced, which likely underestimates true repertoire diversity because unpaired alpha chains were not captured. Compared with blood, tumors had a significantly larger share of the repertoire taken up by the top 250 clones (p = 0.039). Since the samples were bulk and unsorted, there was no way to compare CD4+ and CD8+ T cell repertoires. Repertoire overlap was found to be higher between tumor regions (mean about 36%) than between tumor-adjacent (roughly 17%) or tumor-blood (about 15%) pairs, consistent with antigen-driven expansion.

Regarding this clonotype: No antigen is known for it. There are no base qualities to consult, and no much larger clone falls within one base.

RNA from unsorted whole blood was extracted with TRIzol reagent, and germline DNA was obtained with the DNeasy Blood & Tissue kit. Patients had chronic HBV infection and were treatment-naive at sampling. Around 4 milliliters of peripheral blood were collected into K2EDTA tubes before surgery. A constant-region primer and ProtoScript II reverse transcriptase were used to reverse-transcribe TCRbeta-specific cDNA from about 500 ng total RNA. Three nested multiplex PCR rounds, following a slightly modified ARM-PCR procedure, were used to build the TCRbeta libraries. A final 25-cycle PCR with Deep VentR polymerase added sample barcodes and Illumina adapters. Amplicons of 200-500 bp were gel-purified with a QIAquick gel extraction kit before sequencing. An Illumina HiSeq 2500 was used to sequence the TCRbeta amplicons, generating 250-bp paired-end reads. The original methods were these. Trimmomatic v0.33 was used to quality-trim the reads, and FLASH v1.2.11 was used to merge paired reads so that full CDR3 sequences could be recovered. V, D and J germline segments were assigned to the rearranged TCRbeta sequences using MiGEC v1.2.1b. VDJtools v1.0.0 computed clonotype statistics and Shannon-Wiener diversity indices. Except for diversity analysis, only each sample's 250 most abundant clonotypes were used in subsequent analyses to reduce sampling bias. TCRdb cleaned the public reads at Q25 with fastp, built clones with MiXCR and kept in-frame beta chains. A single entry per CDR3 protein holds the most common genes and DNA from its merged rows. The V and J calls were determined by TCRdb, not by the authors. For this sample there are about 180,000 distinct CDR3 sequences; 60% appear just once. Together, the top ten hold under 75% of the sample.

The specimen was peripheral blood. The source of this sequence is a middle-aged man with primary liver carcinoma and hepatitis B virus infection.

The DNA is TGTGCCTGGAGTCCCGGACAGGGTGGTCAGCCCCAGCATTTT. Translation gives CAWSPGQGGQPQHF. The sequence is built from TRBV30 and TRBJ1-5; TRBD1 aligns with 8 central bases. Ends trimmed: V by 2 bases, J by 6 bases; bases unmatched to a gene: 6. CDR1 and CDR2 are drawn from the germline V gene (reference sequence): GTSNPN, SVGIG. The cysteine opens and the phenylalanine closes a CDR3 of 14 amino acids. The retained sequence is limited to the CDR3, 42 bases, with the frame set at the first base.